The text below deals with one T cell receptor (beta chain). Its antigen is currently unknown. V dropped 2 bases and J dropped 5 bases, with 19 bases sitting between them. The CDR3 length is 17 residues. CDR1 is SGHTA, CDR2 FQGNSA, per germline. A CD45RA+ naive subset and a CD45RA-negative memory subset were split from CD4+ cells. These data are taken from a study of shared clonotypes between healthy human individuals. Measured with immunoSEQ multiplex PCR; TCRdb has only the in-frame clones, and not every one. Here the sample spans roughly 500,000 clones, 90% to 97% being singletons. Overall study results and limits: Larger estimated richness was generally seen in naive subsets than in memory subsets. For naive CD4 cells, approximately 4.8% of clonotypes were shared across a handful of donors.

This receptor was taken from a woman aged 25 to 45 in good health. The V gene is TRBV7-2, the J gene TRBJ2-1; D might be TRBD2 (5 bases). The specimen was naive CD4+ T cells sorted from blood. As to subset: CD45RA+ positively selected. CDR3 sequence: CASSLSFKNLGDNEQFF. The CDR3 DNA follows: TGTGCCAGCAGCTTATCGTTCAAGAACCTCGGGGACAATGAGCAGTTCTTC.